This paragraph covers one T cell receptor (beta chain) sequence. This entry belongs to a study of T cell responses to AZD1222 COVID-19 vaccine. Libraries were prepared by immunoSEQ multiplex PCR; TCRdb keeps only in-frame clonotypes and omits some of them. This table has roughly 100,000 clones, over 85% appearing once. CDR3 length: 14 amino acids. Trimming shortened V by 4 bases and J by 2 bases, and 12 bases separated the two germline ends. Germline-derived CDR1 and CDR2 are SGHRS and YFSETQ. V usage is TRBV5-1 and J usage is TRBJ1-2, with a possible D match to TRBD1 (6 bases). Here the sequenced sample was peripheral blood, taken on day 0 of AZD1222 vaccination. The TCR was taken from an adult in good health. This CDR3 is CASSAPTGNYGYTF. CDR3 coding DNA: TGCGCCAGCAGCGCTCCTACAGGGAACTATGGCTACACCTTC.